A selection of T cell receptor beta chains follows, all from one sample in a study of response to subunit inactivated influenza vaccine. TCRdb re-called the RT-PCR reads through MiXCR, storing one row per CDR3 protein. The sample lists approximately 300,000 distinct CDR3 sequences, approximately 23% occurring once. The specimen was PBMCs from blood, collected about 20 months after vaccination. The receptors were gathered from a man in his fifties or sixties who received an inactivated influenza vaccine. Both conserved end residues are part of each CDR3. The D gene is left open where the match is weak. Clone size, where shown, is once, few, many, or a class for clones that have expanded.

clone size,J gene,CDR3 length,V gene,D gene,CDR3 protein,CDR3 DNA
-,TRBJ2-5,17,TRBV24-1,TRBD2,CATSDPLLAGVTETQYF,TGTGCCACCAGTGATCCCCTACTAGCGGGAGTAACAGAGACCCAGTACTTC
-,TRBJ2-3,13,TRBV5-6,-,CASSQTLTDTQYF,TGTGCCAGCAGCCAGACTTTAACAGATACGCAGTATTTT
-,TRBJ1-3,16,TRBV28,-,CASSLLGSASGNTIYF,TGTGCCAGCAGTTTATTGGGTTCGGCTTCTGGAAACACCATATATTTT
-,TRBJ2-2,11,TRBV12-3/TRBV12-4,-,CASSLRGELFF,TGTGCCAGCAGTTTACGTGGGGAGCTGTTTTTT
-,TRBJ2-1,15,TRBV7-2,-,CASSPRPANYNEQFF,TGTGCCAGCAGCCCCAGGCCAGCAAACTACAATGAGCAGTTCTTC
few,TRBJ1-2,13,TRBV20-1,-,CSAYSPANYGYTF,TGCAGTGCTTATTCCCCAGCTAACTATGGCTACACCTTC
-,TRBJ2-2,13,TRBV2,-,CASSEGPTGELFF,TGTGCCAGCAGTGAGGGGCCCACCGGGGAGCTGTTTTTT
-,TRBJ2-2,16,TRBV12-3/TRBV12-4,-,CASSLGVRRGTGELFF,TGTGCCAGCAGTTTAGGAGTTCGGCGGGGCACCGGGGAGCTGTTTTTT
few,TRBJ1-5,17,TRBV3-1,TRBD1,CASSQATGGSGNQPQHF,TGTGCCAGCAGCCAAGCAACAGGGGGTTCGGGGAATCAGCCCCAGCATTTT
-,TRBJ2-1,16,TRBV5-5,TRBD2,CASSLEVAGAYNEQFF,TGTGCCAGCAGCTTGGAGGTAGCGGGAGCTTACAATGAGCAGTTCTTC
once,TRBJ2-7,16,TRBV9,-,CASSPGRSVSSYEQYF,TGTGCCAGCAGCCCAGGAAGGTCGGTAAGCTCCTACGAGCAGTACTTC
few,TRBJ1-2,18,TRBV10-3,-,CAISEISGQGWSNYGYTF,TGTGCCATCAGTGAGATTTCTGGTCAGGGATGGTCTAACTATGGCTACACCTTC
-,TRBJ2-7,16,TRBV4-2,TRBD2,CASSHGTSGLLYEQYF,TGTGCCAGCAGCCACGGGACTAGCGGGCTATTATACGAGCAGTACTTC
few,TRBJ2-7,20,TRBV21-1,-,CASRKGSLAGPEHLSYEQYF,TGTGCCAGCAGAAAAGGATCACTAGCGGGACCTGAACACCTATCCTACGAGCAGTACTTC
few,TRBJ2-2,14,TRBV12-3/TRBV12-4,-,CASSLGSRAGELFF,TGTGCCAGCAGTTTAGGCAGCCGGGCCGGGGAGCTGTTTTTT
-,TRBJ1-2,14,TRBV16,-,CASSQFDNTYGYTF,TGTGCCAGCAGCCAATTTGACAATACCTATGGCTACACCTTC
-,TRBJ2-1,14,TRBV28,-,CASARDGANNEQFF,TGTGCCAGCGCCCGGGACGGAGCCAACAATGAGCAGTTCTTC
few,TRBJ2-5,15,TRBV4-2,TRBD2,CASSLGLVVAETQYF,TGTGCCAGCAGCCTGGGACTAGTAGTTGCCGAGACCCAGTACTTC
many,TRBJ1-1,15,TRBV12-3/TRBV12-4,-,CASSYVGNMNTEAFF,TGTGCCAGCAGTTACGTGGGGAACATGAACACTGAAGCTTTCTTT
-,TRBJ2-2,13,TRBV27,-,CASSFGRTGELFF,TGTGCCAGCAGTTTTGGCCGAACCGGGGAGCTGTTTTTT
-,TRBJ2-4,15,TRBV2,-,CASSSPGLRGNIEYF,TGTGCCAGCAGTTCACCGGGACTTCGGGGCAACATTGAGTACTTC
few,TRBJ1-3,13,TRBV30,-,CAWTPDRGVAIYF,TGTGCCTGGACACCGGACCGTGGAGTCGCCATATATTTT
-,TRBJ1-1,13,TRBV5-5,-,CASSLGGWTEAFF,TGTGCCAGCAGCTTGGGAGGGTGGACTGAAGCTTTCTTT
many,TRBJ1-2,14,TRBV5-1,-,CASSLEAGIHGYTF,TGCGCCAGCAGCTTGGAAGCAGGGATCCATGGCTACACCTTC
-,TRBJ2-1,13,TRBV11-2,-,CASSVRLREKQFF,TGTGCCAGCAGCGTACGGTTAAGGGAAAAGCAGTTCTTC
-,TRBJ2-4,14,TRBV28,-,CASTQGPPWNIQYF,TGTGCCAGCACCCAGGGACCACCATGGAACATTCAGTACTTC
few,TRBJ1-2,15,TRBV6-4,TRBD1,CASSPGQGNNYGYTF,TGTGCCAGCAGTCCGGGACAGGGAAATAACTATGGCTACACCTTC